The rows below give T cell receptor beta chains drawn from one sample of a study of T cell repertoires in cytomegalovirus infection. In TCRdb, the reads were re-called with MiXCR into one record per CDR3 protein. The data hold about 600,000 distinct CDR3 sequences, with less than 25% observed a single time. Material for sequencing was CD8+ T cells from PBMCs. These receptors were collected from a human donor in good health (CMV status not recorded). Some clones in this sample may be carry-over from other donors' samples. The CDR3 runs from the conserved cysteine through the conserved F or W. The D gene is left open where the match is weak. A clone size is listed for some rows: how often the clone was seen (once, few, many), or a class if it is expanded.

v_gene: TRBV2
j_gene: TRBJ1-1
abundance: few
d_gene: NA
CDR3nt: TGTGCCGTGCAGGGCGAGAACACTGAAGCTTTCTTT
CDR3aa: CAVQGENTEAFF

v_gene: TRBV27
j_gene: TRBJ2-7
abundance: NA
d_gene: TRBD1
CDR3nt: TGTGCCAGCAGTTTGTTGGACAGGCATAGCTCCTACGAGCAGTACTTC
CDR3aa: CASSLLDRHSSYEQYF

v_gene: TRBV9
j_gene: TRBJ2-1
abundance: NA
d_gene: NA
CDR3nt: TGTGCCAGCAGCGTAGGAGGCCAGGGAGCCTACAATGAGCAGTTCTTC
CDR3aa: CASSVGGQGAYNEQFF

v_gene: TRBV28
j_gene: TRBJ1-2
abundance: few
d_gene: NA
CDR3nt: TGTGCCAGCAGTTTGGACGCGGATGGCTACACCTTC
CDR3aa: CASSLDADGYTF

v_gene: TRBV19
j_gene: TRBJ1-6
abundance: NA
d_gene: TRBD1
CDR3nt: TGTGCCAGTACACCTGGGACAGATCGAAACCTTAATAATTCACCCCTCCACTTT
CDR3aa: CASTPGTDRNLNNSPLHF

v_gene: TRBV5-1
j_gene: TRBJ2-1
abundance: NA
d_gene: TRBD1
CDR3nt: TGCGCCAGCAGCGCCGGGACAGAACCCTACAATGAGCAGTTCTTC
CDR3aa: CASSAGTEPYNEQFF

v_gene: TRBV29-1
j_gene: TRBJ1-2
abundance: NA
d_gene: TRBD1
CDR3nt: TGCAGCGCTCGGACAGGGGGCGCCGATGGCTACACCTTC
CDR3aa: CSARTGGADGYTF

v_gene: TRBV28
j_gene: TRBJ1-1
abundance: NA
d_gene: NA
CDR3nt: TGTGCCAGCAGTTTCCCGGAAGTGAACACTGAAGCTTTCTTT
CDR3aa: CASSFPEVNTEAFF

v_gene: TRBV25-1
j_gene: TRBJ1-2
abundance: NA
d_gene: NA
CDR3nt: TGTGCCAGCAGTGCACAATGGGGGGACATGGACTATGGCTACACCTTC
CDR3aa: CASSAQWGDMDYGYTF

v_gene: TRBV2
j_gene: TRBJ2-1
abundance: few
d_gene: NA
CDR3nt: TGTGCCAGCAGCGGCTTTATGATCGGCGAGCAGTTCTTC
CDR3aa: CASSGFMIGEQFF

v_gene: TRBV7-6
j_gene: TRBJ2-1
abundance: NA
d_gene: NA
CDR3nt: TGTGCCAGCAGCACCAGAGCGGGCAATGAGCAGTTCTTC
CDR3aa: CASSTRAGNEQFF

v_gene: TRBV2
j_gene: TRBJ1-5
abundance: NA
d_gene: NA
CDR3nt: TGTGCCAGCAGTGGGATAGGGAGTTATAGCAATCAGCCCCAGCATTTT
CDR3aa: CASSGIGSYSNQPQHF

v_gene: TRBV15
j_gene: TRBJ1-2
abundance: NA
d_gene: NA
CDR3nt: TGTGCCACCAGCAGAGTTTATCTAGATAACTATGGCTACACCTTC
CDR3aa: CATSRVYLDNYGYTF

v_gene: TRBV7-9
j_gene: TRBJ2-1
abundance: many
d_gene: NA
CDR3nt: TGTGCCAGCAGCTCACAGATAAACAATGAGCAGTTCTTC
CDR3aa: CASSSQINNEQFF

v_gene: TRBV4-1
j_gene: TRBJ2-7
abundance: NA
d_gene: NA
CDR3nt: TGCGCCAGCAGCCTTGAGATGCAGGGGCCGAGGGAGCAGTACTTC
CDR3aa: CASSLEMQGPREQYF